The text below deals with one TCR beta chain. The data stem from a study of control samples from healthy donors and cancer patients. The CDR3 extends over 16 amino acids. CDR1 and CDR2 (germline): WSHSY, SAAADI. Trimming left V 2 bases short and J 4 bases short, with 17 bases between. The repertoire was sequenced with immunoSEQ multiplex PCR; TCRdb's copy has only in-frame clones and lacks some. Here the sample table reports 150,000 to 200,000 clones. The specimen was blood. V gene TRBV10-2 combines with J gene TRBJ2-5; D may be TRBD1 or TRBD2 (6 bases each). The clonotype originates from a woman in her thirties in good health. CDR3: CASSEGGHSGAETQYF. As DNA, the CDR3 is TGCGCCAGCAGTGAGGGAGGACACTCGGGGGCAGAGACCCAGTACTTC.